The clone carrying this T cell receptor beta chain occurred once. How the authors handled the data: Estimation of nucleated cell counts was performed using reference gene primer amplification. The repertoire was sequenced with immunoSEQ multiplex PCR; TCRdb's copy has only in-frame clones and lacks some. The V and J calls and clone size are taken from that table; D and trimming were inferred from the DNA. The table has a few hundred thousand clones, 75% to 85% seen once; the top ten hold 7.5% to 10%. This sample stems from a study of blood T cell repertoires in COVID-19. Germline CDR1 MNHNY, CDR2 SVGAGI (reference sequence). The CDR3 is 14 residues long. The ends were cut back, 0 bases at V and 5 bases at J, with 8 bases in the middle. Participant reports of clinical history set cohort assignment. Among Cohort 3 donors, those recovered had two negative PCRs, clearance, or symptom resolution.

V usage is TRBV6-6 and J usage is TRBJ2-1, with D hard to call. Sample: PBMCs or T cells enriched from blood (not recorded which). The TCR comes from a man aged 40-55 years who had recovered from COVID-19. The CDR3 DNA reads TGTGCCAGCAGTTACTCGAACTACAACAATGAGCAGTTCTTC. It encodes CASSYSNYNNEQFF.